The sequence of this T cell receptor (beta chain) was determined in a study of CD8+ T cells in alopecia areata. Overall study: Roughly 7-10-week-old female C3H/HeJ mice were grafted with skin from spontaneously alopecic approximately 6-13-month-old C3H/HeJ graft donors.

This clone was observed many times. What it binds is unknown. Here the gene names and germline are mouse. The CDR3 is cut off 4 residues early in the read; its end comes from the germline J gene. General study points: Normal-skin resident alphabeta T cells also appear among scalp sample sequences. Higher clonality than in normal scalp was seen in lesional scalp, especially alopecia totalis/universalis. Among patients, TCR sharing was less clear than in mice, a difference possibly due in part to HLA diversity in the patient population.

Trimming cost V 3 bases and J 0 bases, with 8 bases left between them. The length of the CDR3 is 14 residues. Germline CDR1 reads MSHET; CDR2 reads SYDVDS. Extracted RNA was reverse transcribed into cDNA, the sequencing template. TCRdb's table, derived via immunoSEQ multiplex PCR, lists solely in-frame clones and lacks some. Recorded here are thousands of clones, none singletons. This clonotype was obtained from a C3H/HeJ mouse with alopecia areata. MHC haplotype here: H2-k. Sample: lesional skin. The chain carries TRBV29 and TRBJ1-2; a weak D match, TRBD1 (5 bases). CDR3 DNA (partial): TGTGCTAGCAGTTTTGGCAGGGCAAACTCC. Residues: CASSFGRANS. Given in full, the CDR3 is CASSFGRANSDYTF.